The 9 T cell receptor beta chains below come from one sample, sequenced in a study of memory CD4+ T cells and cytomegalovirus serostatus. Single viable CD3+CD4+CD8-CD45RO+ cells were sorted as the memory CD4+ T cells. Assay used: immunoSEQ multiplex PCR; TCRdb lists only in-frame clones, some missing. The table records 55,000 to 60,000 clones, about 81% of them present only once. The specimen was memory CD4+ T cells from blood. Receptors were obtained from an adult in good health and CMV-seronegative.

J is TRBJ1-1 and V is TRBV4-2; D uncertain. The length of the CDR3 is 13 residues. The V gene's germline CDR1 is LGHNA and CDR2 YNFKEQ. The V gene lost 0 bases and the J gene lost 11 bases, with 13 bases spanning the gap. The CDR3, as DNA: TGTGCCAGCAGCCAAGATAGCACGGCCTCCGCTTTCTTT. Its translation: CASSQDSTASAFF.

The chain carries TRBV5-1 and TRBJ2-3, with 10 bases matching TRBD2. CDR3 length: 16 amino acids. The J segment lost 3 bases and the V segment lost 4 bases, leaving 8 bases of the junction unmatched. The germline gives CDR1 SGHRS, CDR2 YFSETQ. Here the CDR3 DNA reads TGCGCCAGCAGCATCAGCGGGAGGGCGGGAACAGATACGCAGTATTTT. Amino acid sequence: CASSISGRAGTDTQYF.

The chain combines TRBV6-5 with TRBJ2-7; D not resolved. CDR1 is MNHEY and CDR2 is SVGAGI in the germline V gene. The CDR3 loop spans 14 amino acids. V gave up 0 bases and J gave up 0 bases, with 6 bases separating them. The CDR3 coding sequence is TGTGCCAGCAGTTACTCGCATCTCTCCTACGAGCAGTACTTC. The encoded protein is CASSYSHLSYEQYF.

The rearrangement joins TRBV11-2 to TRBJ2-5; TRBD1 aligns across 7 bases. The better agreement between TRBJ2-7 and the DNA end casts doubt on the J call. Germline V CDR1 and CDR2: SGHAT, FQNNGV. This CDR3 has 15 amino acids. The CDR3 spells CASSELLQGTHEQYF. CDR3 DNA sequence: TGTGCCAGCAGCGAGCTCTTACAGGGGACCCACGAGCAGTACTTC.

The table lists this clone with a few counts. The V and J genes are TRBV19 and TRBJ2-4, with unresolved D. The CDR3 sequence is 16 residues long. Trimming stripped 4 bases from V and 0 bases from J, with 13 bases between. The V gene's germline CDR1 is LNHDA and CDR2 SQIVND (reference sequence). CDR3 loop: CASSKVLSTAKNIQYF. The DNA for the CDR3 is TGTGCCAGTAGTAAGGTACTATCCACAGCCAAAAACATTCAGTACTTC.

The chain links TRBV11-2 to TRBJ1-1; D is possibly TRBD1 (6 bases). The ends were cut back, 6 bases at V and 4 bases at J, with 21 bases in the middle. The CDR3 loop spans 16 amino acids. From germline, CDR1 is SGHAT and CDR2 FQNNGV. The CDR3 loop is CASSSEPTGRSTEAFF. The CDR3 coding sequence is TGTGCCAGCAGTAGCGAACCGACAGGTCGTAGCACTGAAGCTTTCTTT. Full variable domain (remainder filled in from reference TRBV11-2 and TRBJ1-1): EAGVAQSPRYKIIEKRQSVAFWCNPISGHATLYWYQQILGQGPKLLIQFQNNGVVDDSQLPKDRFSAERLKGVDSTLKIQPAKLEDSAVYLCASSSEPTGRSTEAFFGQGTRLTVV.

This clone was seen a handful of times. The chain links TRBV5-1 to TRBJ2-7; a possible D gene is TRBD1 (5 bases). Trimming cost V 0 bases and J 1 base, with 8 bases left between them. CDR1 is SGHRS and CDR2 is YFSETQ in the germline V gene. CDR3 size: 14 residues. CDR3: CASSLDQGSYEQYF. CDR3 in DNA: TGCGCCAGCAGCTTGGACCAGGGTTCCTACGAGCAGTACTTC.

This clone was detected only once. V usage is TRBV7-9 and J usage is TRBJ1-4; D perhaps matches TRBD1 (5 bases). V gave up 3 bases and J gave up 10 bases, with 18 bases separating them. The germline CDR1 and CDR2 sequences are SEHNR and FQNEAQ (reference sequence). The CDR3 runs 15 residues. This CDR3 reads CASSFTVQKQVKLFF. The CDR3 nucleotides are TGTGCCAGCAGCTTTACGGTCCAAAAACAGGTAAAACTGTTTTTT.

The rearrangement uses TRBV18 and TRBJ1-2; 8 bases map to TRBD1. Germline V gene sequence: CDR1 KGHSH, CDR2 LQKENI. CDR3 length equals 15 residues. V shed 3 bases and J 7 bases; nucleotides not matched to a gene: 10. The CDR3 DNA is TGTGCCAGCTCACCGACAGGGGTTCAAGTCTCTGGCTACACCTTC. It is translated as CASSPTGVQVSGYTF.